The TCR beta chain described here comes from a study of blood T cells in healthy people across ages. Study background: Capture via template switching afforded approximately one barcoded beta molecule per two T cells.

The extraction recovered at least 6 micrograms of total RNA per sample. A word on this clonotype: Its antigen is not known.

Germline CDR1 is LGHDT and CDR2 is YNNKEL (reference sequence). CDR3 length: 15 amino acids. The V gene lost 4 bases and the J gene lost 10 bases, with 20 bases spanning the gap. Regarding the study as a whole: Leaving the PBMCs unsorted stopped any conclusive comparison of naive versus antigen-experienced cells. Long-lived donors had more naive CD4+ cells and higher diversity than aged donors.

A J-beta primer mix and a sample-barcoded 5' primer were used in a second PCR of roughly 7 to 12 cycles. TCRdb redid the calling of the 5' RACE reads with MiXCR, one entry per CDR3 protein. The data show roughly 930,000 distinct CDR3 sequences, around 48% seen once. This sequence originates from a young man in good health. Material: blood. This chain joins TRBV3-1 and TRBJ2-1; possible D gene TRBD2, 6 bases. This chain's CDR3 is CASSPLSGPGGEQFF. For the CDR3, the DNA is TGTGCCAGCAGCCCCCTTTCGGGGCCCGGAGGGGAGCAGTTCTTC.